This TCR beta chain was profiled in a study of blood T cell repertoires in COVID-19. The length of the CDR3 is 16 residues. V dropped 4 bases and J dropped 2; count of bases not matched to a gene: 3. From germline, CDR1 is MNHNS and CDR2 SASEGT. In the original workflow: Reference gene primer amplification in the assay estimated nucleated cell counts. Profiled with immunoSEQ multiplex PCR; TCRdb holds only in-frame clones, not every one. That table gives V, J and clone size, and the DNA gave D and trimming. Of hundreds of thousands of clones listed, approximately 83% are singletons. This clone is a singleton in its sample.

The TCR was taken from a woman in her thirties who had recovered from COVID-19. Material: peripheral blood. J is TRBJ2-1 and V is TRBV6-1; 12 positions match TRBD2. As DNA, the CDR3 is TGTGCCAGCAGTGGGACTAGCGGGAACCCCTACAATGAGCAGTTCTTC. Translating it yields CASSGTSGNPYNEQFF.